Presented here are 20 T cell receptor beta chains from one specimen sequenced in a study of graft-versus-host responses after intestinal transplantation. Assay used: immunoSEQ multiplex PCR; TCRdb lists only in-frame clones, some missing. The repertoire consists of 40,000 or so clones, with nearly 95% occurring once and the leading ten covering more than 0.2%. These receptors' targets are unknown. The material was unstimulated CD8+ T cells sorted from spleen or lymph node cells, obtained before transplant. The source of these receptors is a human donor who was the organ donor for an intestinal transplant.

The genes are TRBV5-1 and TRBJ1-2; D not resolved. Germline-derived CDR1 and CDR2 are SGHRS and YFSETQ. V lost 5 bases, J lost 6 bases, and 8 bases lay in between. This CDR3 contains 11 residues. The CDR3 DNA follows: TGCGCCAGCAGTGTCGGGAATGGCTACACCTTC. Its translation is CASSVGNGYTF.

The CDR3 is CASSEWGDTEAFF. As DNA, the CDR3 is TGTGCCAGCAGTGAATGGGGGGACACTGAAGCTTTCTTT. The chain joins TRBV25-1 to TRBJ1-1, with D possibly TRBD1 on 5 matching bases. This CDR3 region has 13 residues. Germline V CDR1 and CDR2: MGHDK, SYGVNS. V was cut by 1 base and J by 3 bases, with 6 bases left in between.

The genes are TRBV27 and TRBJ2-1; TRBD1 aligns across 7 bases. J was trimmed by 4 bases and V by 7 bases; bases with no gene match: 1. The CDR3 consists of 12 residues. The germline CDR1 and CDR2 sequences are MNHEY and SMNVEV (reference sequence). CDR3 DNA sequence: TGTGCCAGCACGGGACAGTACAATGAGCAGTTCTTC. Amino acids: CASTGQYNEQFF.

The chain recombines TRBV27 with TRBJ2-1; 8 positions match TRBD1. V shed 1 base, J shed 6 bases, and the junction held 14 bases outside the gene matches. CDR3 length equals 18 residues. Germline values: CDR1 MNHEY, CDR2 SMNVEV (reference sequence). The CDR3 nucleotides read TGTGCCAGCAGTTTATGGGGCCAGGGGGCACCGTTTGGCAATGAGCAGTTCTTC. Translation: CASSLWGQGAPFGNEQFF.

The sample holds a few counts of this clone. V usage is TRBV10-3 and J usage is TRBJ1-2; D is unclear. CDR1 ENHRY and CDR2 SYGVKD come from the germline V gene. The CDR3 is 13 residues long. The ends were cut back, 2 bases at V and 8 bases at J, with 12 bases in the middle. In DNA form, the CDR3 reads TGTGCCATCAGTGAGAACATTAACTTGGGCTACACCTTC. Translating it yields CAISENINLGYTF.

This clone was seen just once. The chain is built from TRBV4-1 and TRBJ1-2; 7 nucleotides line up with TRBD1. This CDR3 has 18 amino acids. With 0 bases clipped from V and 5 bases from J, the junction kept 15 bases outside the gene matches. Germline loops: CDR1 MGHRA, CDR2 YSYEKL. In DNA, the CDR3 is TGCGCCAGCAGCCAAGACATGGGCCAGGGGGTTTTTGGTTATGGCTACACCTTC. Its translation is CASSQDMGQGVFGYGYTF.

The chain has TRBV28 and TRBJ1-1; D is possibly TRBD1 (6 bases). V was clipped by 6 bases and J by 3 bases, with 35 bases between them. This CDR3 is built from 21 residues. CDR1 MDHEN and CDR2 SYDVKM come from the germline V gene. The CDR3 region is CASSNNRDWIVFWVPYTEAFF. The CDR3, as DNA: TGTGCCAGCAGCAACAACAGGGATTGGATCGTCTTTTGGGTCCCCTACACTGAAGCTTTCTTT.

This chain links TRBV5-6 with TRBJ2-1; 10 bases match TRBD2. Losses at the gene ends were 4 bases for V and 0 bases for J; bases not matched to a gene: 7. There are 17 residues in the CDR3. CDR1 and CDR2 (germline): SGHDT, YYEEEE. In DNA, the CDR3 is TGTGCCAGCAGCGACGCCGGGACTAGCGTCTCCTACAATGAGCAGTTCTTC. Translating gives CASSDAGTSVSYNEQFF.

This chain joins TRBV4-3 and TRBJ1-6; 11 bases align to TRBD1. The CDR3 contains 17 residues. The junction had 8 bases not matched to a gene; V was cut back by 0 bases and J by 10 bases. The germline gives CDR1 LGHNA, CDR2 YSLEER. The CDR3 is CASSQDVGTGGNSPLHF. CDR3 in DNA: TGCGCCAGCAGCCAAGATGTCGGGACAGGGGGAAACTCACCCCTCCACTTT.

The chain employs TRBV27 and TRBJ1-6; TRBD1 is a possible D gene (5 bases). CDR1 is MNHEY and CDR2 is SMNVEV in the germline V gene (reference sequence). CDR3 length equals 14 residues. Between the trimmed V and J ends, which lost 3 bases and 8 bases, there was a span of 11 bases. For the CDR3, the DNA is TGTGCCAGCAGTTTTGAGGGGAGATATTCACCCCTCCACTTT. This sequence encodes CASSFEGRYSPLHF.

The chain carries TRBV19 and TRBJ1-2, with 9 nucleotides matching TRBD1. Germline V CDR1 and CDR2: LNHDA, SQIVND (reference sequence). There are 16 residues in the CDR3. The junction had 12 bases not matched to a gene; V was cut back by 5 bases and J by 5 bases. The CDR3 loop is CASSFRDREVWYGYTF. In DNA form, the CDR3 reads TGTGCCAGTAGTTTCCGGGACAGGGAAGTGTGGTATGGCTACACCTTC.

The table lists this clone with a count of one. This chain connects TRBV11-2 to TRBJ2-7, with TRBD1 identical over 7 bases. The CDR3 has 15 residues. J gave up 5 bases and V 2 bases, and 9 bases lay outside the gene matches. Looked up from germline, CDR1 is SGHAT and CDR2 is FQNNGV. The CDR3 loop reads CASSLSWEGGHEQYF. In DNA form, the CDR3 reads TGTGCCAGCAGCTTATCTTGGGAAGGGGGCCACGAGCAGTACTTC. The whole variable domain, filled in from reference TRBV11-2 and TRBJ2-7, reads EAGVAQSPRYKIIEKRQSVAFWCNPISGHATLYWYQQILGQGPKLLIQFQNNGVVDDSQLPKDRFSAERLKGVDSTLKIQPAKLEDSAVYLCASSLSWEGGHEQYFGPGTRLTVT.

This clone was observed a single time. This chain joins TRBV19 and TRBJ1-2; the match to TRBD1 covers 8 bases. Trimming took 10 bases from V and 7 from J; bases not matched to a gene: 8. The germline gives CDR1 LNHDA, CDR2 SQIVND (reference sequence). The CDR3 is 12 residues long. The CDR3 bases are TGTGCCACCGGCGGACAGGGCACTGGCTACACCTTC. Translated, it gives CATGGQGTGYTF.

The CDR3 bases are TGTGCCAGCAGTTACTTAGGTGGGGGGGATGGCTACACCTTC. This translates into CASSYLGGGDGYTF. V usage is TRBV6-6 and J usage is TRBJ1-2; D is possibly TRBD1 (5 bases). Deletions cut 1 base from V and 6 bases from J, with 12 bases between. Per the germline V gene, CDR1 is MNHNY and CDR2 is SVGAGI (reference sequence). This CDR3 region has 14 residues.

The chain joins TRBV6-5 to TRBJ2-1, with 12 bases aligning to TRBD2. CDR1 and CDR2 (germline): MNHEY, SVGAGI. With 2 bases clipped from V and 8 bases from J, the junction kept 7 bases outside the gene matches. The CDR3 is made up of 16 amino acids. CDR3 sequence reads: CASSYELAGGRDEQFF. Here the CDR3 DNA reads TGTGCCAGCAGTTACGAGCTAGCGGGGGGGCGCGATGAGCAGTTCTTC.

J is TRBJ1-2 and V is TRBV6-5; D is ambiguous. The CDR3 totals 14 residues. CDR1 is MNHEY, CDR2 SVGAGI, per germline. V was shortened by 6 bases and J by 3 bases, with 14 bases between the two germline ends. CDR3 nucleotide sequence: TGTGCCAGCAGGCCAGTGGAGTTAGACTATGGCTACACCTTC. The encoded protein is CASRPVELDYGYTF.

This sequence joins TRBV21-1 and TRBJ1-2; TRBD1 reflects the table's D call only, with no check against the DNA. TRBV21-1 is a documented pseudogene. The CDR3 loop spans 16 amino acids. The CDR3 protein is CASSKVGTDFNYGYTF. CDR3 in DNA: TGTGCCAGCAGCAAAGTAGGGACAGACTTCAACTATGGCTACACCTTC.

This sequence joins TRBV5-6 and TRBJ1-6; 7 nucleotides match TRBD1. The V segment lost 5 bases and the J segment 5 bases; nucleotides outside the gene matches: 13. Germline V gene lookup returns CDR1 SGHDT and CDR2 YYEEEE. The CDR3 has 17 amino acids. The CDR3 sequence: CASRYLGRGIDNSPLHF. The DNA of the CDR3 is TGTGCCAGCAGGTATCTCGGCAGGGGGATCGATAATTCACCCCTCCACTTT.

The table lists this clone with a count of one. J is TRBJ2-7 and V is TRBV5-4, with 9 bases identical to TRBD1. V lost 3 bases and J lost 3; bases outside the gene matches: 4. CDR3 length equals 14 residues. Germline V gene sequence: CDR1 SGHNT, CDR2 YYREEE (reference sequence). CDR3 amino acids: CASSSDRGLYEQYF. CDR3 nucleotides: TGTGCCAGCAGCTCGGACAGGGGACTCTACGAGCAGTACTTC.

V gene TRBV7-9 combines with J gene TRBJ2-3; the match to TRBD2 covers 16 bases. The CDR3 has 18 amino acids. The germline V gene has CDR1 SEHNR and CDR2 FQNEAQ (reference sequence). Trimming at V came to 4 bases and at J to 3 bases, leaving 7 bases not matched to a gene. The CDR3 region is CASSSGLAGGRGTDTQYF. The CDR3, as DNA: TGTGCCAGCAGCTCGGGACTAGCGGGGGGGCGGGGGACAGATACGCAGTATTTT.